This T cell receptor (beta chain) emerged from a study of cytomegalovirus exposure and HLA in healthy donors. Study summary: Some 180 million T cells yielded some 120 million unique TCR beta sequences in earlier analysis.

Study findings and constraints: HLA alleles showed associations with around 15,000 TCR beta sequences in a later analysis, at a 0.05 false discovery rate.

A multiplex PCR was run with 60 Vbeta primers and 13 Jbeta primers. Clones were read by immunoSEQ multiplex PCR, and TCRdb kept only the in-frame ones, dropping some. The table has about 130,000 clones, roughly 76% seen once. The V segment lost 7 bases and the J segment 4 bases; nucleotides outside the gene matches: 9. Germline assignment: CDR1 MRHNA and CDR2 SNTAGT. This CDR3 comprises 15 residues. About this clone itself: Antigen unknown.

The clonotype originates from a woman aged 55-70 years in good health and CMV-seropositive. The sample comprised PBMCs. The genes are TRBV6-4 and TRBJ2-3; 9 bases map to TRBD1. The CDR3 DNA sequence: TGTGCCAGCACCGTTGGGACAGGGCTCGCAGATACGCAGTATTTT. This translates into CASTVGTGLADTQYF.